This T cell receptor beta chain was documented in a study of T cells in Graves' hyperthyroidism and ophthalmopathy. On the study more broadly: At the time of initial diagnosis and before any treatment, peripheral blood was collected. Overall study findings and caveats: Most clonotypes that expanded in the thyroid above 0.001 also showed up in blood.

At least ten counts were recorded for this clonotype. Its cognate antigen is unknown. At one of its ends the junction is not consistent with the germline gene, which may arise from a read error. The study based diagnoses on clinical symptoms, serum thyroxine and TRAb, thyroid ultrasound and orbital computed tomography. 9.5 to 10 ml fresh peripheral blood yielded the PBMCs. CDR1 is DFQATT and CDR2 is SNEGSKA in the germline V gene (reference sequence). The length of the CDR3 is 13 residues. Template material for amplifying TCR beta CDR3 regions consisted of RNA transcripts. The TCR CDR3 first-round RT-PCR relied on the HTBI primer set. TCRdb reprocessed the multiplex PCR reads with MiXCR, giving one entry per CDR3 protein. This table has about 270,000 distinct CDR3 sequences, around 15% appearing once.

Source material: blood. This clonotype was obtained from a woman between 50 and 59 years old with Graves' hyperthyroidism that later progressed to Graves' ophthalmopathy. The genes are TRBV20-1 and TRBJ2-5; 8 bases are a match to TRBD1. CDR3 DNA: TGCAGTGCTACCCTTGACAGGGGAGAGACCCAGCACTTC. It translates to CSATLDRGETQHF.